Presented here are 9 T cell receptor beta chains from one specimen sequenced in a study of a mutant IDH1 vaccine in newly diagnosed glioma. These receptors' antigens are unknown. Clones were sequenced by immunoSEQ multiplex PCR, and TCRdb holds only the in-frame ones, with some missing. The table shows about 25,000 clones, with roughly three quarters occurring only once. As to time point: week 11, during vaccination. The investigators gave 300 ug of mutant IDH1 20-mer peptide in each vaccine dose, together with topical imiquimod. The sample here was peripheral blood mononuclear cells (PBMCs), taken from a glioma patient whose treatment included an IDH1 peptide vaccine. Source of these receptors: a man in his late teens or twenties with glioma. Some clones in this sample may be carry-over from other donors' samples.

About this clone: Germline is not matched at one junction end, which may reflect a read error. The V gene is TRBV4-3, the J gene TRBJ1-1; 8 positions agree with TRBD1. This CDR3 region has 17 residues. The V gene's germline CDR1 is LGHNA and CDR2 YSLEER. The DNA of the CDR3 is TGCGCCAGCAGCCAAGATGGGGACAGGCCCCTGAAGACTGAAGCTTTCTTT. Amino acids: CASSQDGDRPLKTEAFF.

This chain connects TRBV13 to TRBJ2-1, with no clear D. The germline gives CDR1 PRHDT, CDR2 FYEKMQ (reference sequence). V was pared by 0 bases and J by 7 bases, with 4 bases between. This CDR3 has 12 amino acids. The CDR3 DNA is TGTGCCAGCAGCTTAGGAGGGAATGAGCAGTTCTTC. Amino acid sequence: CASSLGGNEQFF.

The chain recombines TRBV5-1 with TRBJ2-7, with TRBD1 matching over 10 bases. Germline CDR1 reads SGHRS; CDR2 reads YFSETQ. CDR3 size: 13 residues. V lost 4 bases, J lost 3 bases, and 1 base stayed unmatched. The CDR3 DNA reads TGCGCCAGCAGCCGGGACAGGGGCTACGAGCAGTACTTC. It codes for CASSRDRGYEQYF.

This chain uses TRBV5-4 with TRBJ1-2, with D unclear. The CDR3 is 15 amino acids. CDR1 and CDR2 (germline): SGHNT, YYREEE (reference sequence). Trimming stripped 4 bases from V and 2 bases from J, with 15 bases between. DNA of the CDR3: TGTGCCAGCAGCACCTCACCCTCTGGGAACTATGGCTACACCTTC. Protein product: CASSTSPSGNYGYTF.

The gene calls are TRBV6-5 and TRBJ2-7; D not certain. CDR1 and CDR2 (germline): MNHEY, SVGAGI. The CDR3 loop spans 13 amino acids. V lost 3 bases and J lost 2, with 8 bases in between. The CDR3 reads CASSYDSAYEQYF. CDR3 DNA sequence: TGTGCCAGCAGTTATGACTCCGCCTACGAGCAGTACTTC.

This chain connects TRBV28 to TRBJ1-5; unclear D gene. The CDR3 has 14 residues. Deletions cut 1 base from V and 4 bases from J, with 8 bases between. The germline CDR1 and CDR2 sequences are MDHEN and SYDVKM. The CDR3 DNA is TGTGCCAGCAGTTTATTGGTCAGAAATCAGCCCCAGCATTTT. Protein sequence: CASSLLVRNQPQHF.

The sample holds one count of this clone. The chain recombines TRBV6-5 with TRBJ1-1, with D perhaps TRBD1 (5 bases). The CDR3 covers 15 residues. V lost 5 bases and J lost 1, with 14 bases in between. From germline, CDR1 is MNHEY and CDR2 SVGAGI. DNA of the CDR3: TGTGCCAGCAGTAGTACAGGATTACCGAACACTGAAGCTTTCTTT. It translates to CASSSTGLPNTEAFF.

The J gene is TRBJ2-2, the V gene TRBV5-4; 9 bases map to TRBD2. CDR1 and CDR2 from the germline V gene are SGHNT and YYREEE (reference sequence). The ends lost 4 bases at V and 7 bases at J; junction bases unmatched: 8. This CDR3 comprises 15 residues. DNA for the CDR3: TGTGCCAGCAGCCGCGGGACTAGCTCTTTCGGGGAGCTGTTTTTT. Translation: CASSRGTSSFGELFF.

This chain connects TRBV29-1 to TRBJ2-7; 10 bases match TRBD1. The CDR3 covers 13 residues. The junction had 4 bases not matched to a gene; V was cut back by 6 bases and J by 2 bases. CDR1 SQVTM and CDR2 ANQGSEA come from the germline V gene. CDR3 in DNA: TGCAGCGTGGGGGGACAGGGGCCCTACGAGCAGTACTTC. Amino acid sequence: CSVGGQGPYEQYF.